This T cell receptor beta chain was recorded in a study of cytomegalovirus exposure and HLA in healthy donors. PCR amplification relied on 60 Vbeta primers (plus 13 Jbeta primers). Sequenced by immunoSEQ multiplex PCR; TCRdb stores in-frame clones only, minus some. The table records approximately 81,000 clones, about 74% of them present only once. Concerning this clone itself: Its antigen remains unidentified.

This CDR3 is built from 14 residues. V lost 1 base, J lost 4 bases, and 4 bases stayed unmatched. Looked up from germline, CDR1 is SGHTA and CDR2 is FQGNSA. Study observations and caveats: One variant, a missense change in DCLRE1C, was linked in a later analysis to TCR beta V- and J-gene trimming. Common viral pathogens seemed, in a later analysis, to connect with several of the most significant clusters. Of the V segments, some could not be distinguished, including TRBV6-2 and TRBV6-3, and were excluded. Some TCR beta chains (about 180 of them) were listed as cytomegalovirus-associated.

Sequenced sample: PBMCs. The source is a woman aged 45-60 years in good health and CMV-seropositive. V usage is TRBV7-2 and J usage is TRBJ2-7; TRBD1 matches at 7 bases. Written as DNA, the CDR3 is TGTGCCAGCAGCTTAGTAGGGGGCAAGTACGAGCAGTACTTC. Its protein product is CASSLVGGKYEQYF.